This T cell receptor (beta chain) comes out of a study of blood T cell repertoires in COVID-19. Looking at the study overall: Material from acute and convalescent COVID-19 was sourced from the United States, Italy and Spain. Nucleic acid was either cDNA or gDNA, and it came from T cells, B-cell-depleted T cells, or PBMCs.

Repertoires were generated with immunoSEQ multiplex PCR, while TCRdb's copy carries only in-frame clones and drops some. Here the sample spans approximately 210,000 clones, around 84% being singletons. Trimming shortened V by 2 bases and J by 3 bases, and 14 bases separated the two germline ends. The CDR3 spans 15 residues. CDR1 is SGHRS and CDR2 is YFSETQ in the germline V gene. This TCR was recovered from a human donor in a cohort sampled during active COVID-19. The J gene is TRBJ2-5, the V gene TRBV5-1; possibly TRBD2 for D (5 bases). The sequenced sample consisted of peripheral blood. The CDR3 is CASSFSEGVKETQYF. The CDR3 coding sequence is TGCGCCAGCAGCTTCTCCGAGGGCGTAAAAGAGACCCAGTACTTC.